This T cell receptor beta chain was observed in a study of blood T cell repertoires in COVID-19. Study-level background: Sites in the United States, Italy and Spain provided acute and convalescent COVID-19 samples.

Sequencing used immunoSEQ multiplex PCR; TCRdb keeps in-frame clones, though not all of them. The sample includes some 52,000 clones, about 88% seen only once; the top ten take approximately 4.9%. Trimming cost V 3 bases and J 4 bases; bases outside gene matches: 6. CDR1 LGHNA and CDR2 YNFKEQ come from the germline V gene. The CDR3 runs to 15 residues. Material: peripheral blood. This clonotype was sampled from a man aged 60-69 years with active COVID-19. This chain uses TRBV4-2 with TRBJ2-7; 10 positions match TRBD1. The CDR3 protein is CASSHSGTGVYEQYF. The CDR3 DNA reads TGTGCCAGCAGCCATTCCGGGACAGGGGTGTACGAGCAGTACTTC.